The 2 T cell receptor beta chains below all came from one sample that was sequenced in a study of T cell responses to AZD1222 COVID-19 vaccine. The data were produced by immunoSEQ multiplex PCR, yet TCRdb's version contains in-frame clones alone and is incomplete. Of roughly 120,000 clones in the sample, about nine tenths are singletons; the top ten hold roughly 4.1%. The source material was peripheral blood, sampled on day 0 of AZD1222 vaccination. The receptors were gathered from an adult in good health.

This chain links TRBV5-4 with TRBJ2-2; 11 nucleotides match TRBD2. Trimming removed 4 bases from V and 8 bases from J; junction bases left unmatched: 4. CDR3 size: 14 residues. Germline V gives CDR1 SGHNT, CDR2 YYREEE (reference sequence). The CDR3: CASSQRTSGGELFF. CDR3 nucleotide sequence: TGTGCCAGCAGCCAGAGGACTAGCGGGGGGGAGCTGTTTTTT.

The chain carries TRBV4-2 and TRBJ1-5; unclear D gene. Germline values: CDR1 LGHNA, CDR2 YNFKEQ. CDR3 length: 14 residues. Between the trimmed V and J ends, which lost 4 bases and 4 bases, there was a span of 11 bases. This CDR3 is CASSPGGVNQPQHF. The CDR3 bases are TGTGCCAGCAGCCCAGGCGGGGTTAATCAGCCCCAGCATTTT.